A single sample is the source of the 14 T cell receptor beta chains below, sequenced in a study of CD8+ T cells in alopecia areata (dated by TCRdb to 2017 to 2018). The library relied on the immunoSEQ multiplex PCR assay. To provide template for TCR sequencing, every sample had RNA extracted and reverse transcribed into cDNA. TCRdb re-hosts the immuneACCESS table, in-frame sequences only. Its copies lack some clones; in the studies checked, an unresolved V gene accounts for under half of them, and the cause for the rest is not known. The sample contains about 200,000 clones, around three fifths of them found a single time. 4% to 5% of the sample is in the top ten clones. Taken with the paper, the label for time point translates to: less than five weeks on oral tofacitinib. The intended sense of this specimen's treatment or condition label: oral pan-JAK inhibitor, 5-10 mg twice daily. The starting material was CD4+ T cells sorted from blood, obtained at week 4, from a patient treated with tofacitinib. These TCRs come from a human donor with alopecia areata.

The chain couples TRBV5-6 to TRBJ2-2; maybe TRBD2 (6 bases). Per germline, CDR1 SGHDT and CDR2 YYEEEE. This CDR3 contains 16 residues. Trimming shortened V by 2 bases and J by 1 base, and 12 bases separated the two germline ends. The DNA for the CDR3 is TGTGCCAGCAGCTTAAAGGGACTCTTGAACACCGGGGAGCTGTTTTTT. It translates to CASSLKGLLNTGELFF. Full variable domain (missing parts from reference TRBV5-6 and TRBJ2-2): DAGVTQSPTHLIKTRGQQVTLRCSPKSGHDTVSWYQQALGQGPQFIFQYYEEEERQRGNFPDRFSGHQFPNYSSELNVNALLLGDSALYLCASSLKGLLNTGELFFGEGSRLTVL.

This chain connects TRBV19 to TRBJ2-6, with D possibly TRBD2 on 5 matching bases. In germline, CDR1 is LNHDA, CDR2 SQIVND (reference sequence). Trimming took 5 bases from V and 2 from J, leaving 13 bases between them. The CDR3 covers 16 residues. Here the CDR3 reads CASSSNRETGANVLTF. CDR3 in DNA: TGTGCCAGTAGTTCAAACCGGGAAACTGGGGCCAACGTCCTGACTTTC.

This chain joins TRBV20-1 and TRBJ1-2; D is ambiguous. This CDR3 has 10 amino acids. Trimming took off 7 bases at V and 7 bases at J, with 10 bases between the two ends. The germline gives CDR1 DFQATT, CDR2 SNEGSKA (reference sequence). CDR3 amino acids: CSVREGGYTF. The CDR3 DNA follows: TGCAGTGTACGTGAGGGTGGCTACACCTTC.

This chain connects TRBV29-1 to TRBJ2-3, with D perhaps matching TRBD1 (5 bases). From germline, CDR1 is SQVTM and CDR2 ANQGSEA. V lost 6 bases and J 2 bases, leaving 9 bases between the germline ends. This CDR3 has 12 residues. The CDR3 loop is CSVYRSTDTQYF. CDR3 nucleotide sequence: TGCAGCGTGTACAGGTCCACAGATACGCAGTATTTT.

The chain joins TRBV2 to TRBJ2-5; 7 bases agree with TRBD2. Germline V CDR1 and CDR2: SNHLY, FYNNEI. With 7 bases clipped from V and 7 bases from J, the junction kept 9 bases outside the gene matches. The CDR3 is made up of 13 amino acids. The CDR3 sequence: CASTDGLVGTQYF. CDR3 coding DNA: TGTGCCAGCACCGACGGACTAGTAGGGACCCAGTACTTC.

A single count supports this clone. This sample includes further DNA sequences coding for the same CDR3. The chain employs TRBV2 and TRBJ2-5, with 9 nucleotides matching TRBD1. Germline CDR1 reads SNHLY; CDR2 reads FYNNEI. V was pared by 6 bases and J by 5 bases, with 1 base of the junction left unmatched. This CDR3 has 12 amino acids. The CDR3 reads CASRDRGETQYF. In DNA, the CDR3 is TGTGCCAGCAGGGACAGGGGCGAGACCCAGTACTTC.

The CDR3 protein is CASVRDRGYSPLHF. CDR3 coding DNA: TGTGCCAGCGTGAGGGACAGGGGCTATTCACCCCTCCACTTT. This chain links TRBV27 with TRBJ1-6, with 10 nucleotides matching TRBD1. The J segment lost 8 bases and the V segment lost 8 bases, leaving 6 bases of the junction unmatched. CDR1 is MNHEY, CDR2 SMNVEV, per germline (reference sequence). The CDR3 has 14 amino acids.

The chain recombines TRBV30 with TRBJ2-1, with D hard to call. Trimming took off 4 bases at V and 3 bases at J, with 13 bases between the two ends. Per germline, CDR1 GTSNPN and CDR2 SVGIG (reference sequence). The CDR3 length is 14 residues. CDR3 DNA: TGTGCCTGGAACCCGATCACGGGCTACAATGAGCAGTTCTTC. Its translation is CAWNPITGYNEQFF.

This chain connects TRBV27 to TRBJ2-3; D might be TRBD1 (5 bases). The CDR3 totals 14 residues. The germline V gene encodes CDR1 MNHEY and CDR2 SMNVEV (reference sequence). The V and J ends lost 9 bases and 6 bases respectively, with 19 bases between them. Here the CDR3 reads CARIIQGPGDTQYF. The DNA of the CDR3 is TGTGCCAGAATAATCCAGGGTCCCGGCGATACGCAGTATTTT.

V and J are TRBV27 and TRBJ2-7; 7 bases match TRBD1. J gave up 3 bases and V 4 bases, and 6 bases lay outside the gene matches. The CDR3 is 14 residues long. The germline V gene has CDR1 MNHEY and CDR2 SMNVEV (reference sequence). CDR3 coding DNA: TGTGCCAGCAGTTCCCCGGGACAGAGCTACGAGCAGTACTTC. It is translated as CASSSPGQSYEQYF.

The chain carries TRBV10-3 and TRBJ2-3; TRBD2 agrees at 10 bases. With 4 bases clipped from V and 1 base from J, the junction kept 2 bases outside the gene matches. The CDR3 covers 15 residues. The germline V gene has CDR1 ENHRY and CDR2 SYGVKD. CDR3 in DNA: TGTGCCATCAGTGCCGGGACTAGCGGCACAGATACGCAGTATTTT. Encoded protein: CAISAGTSGTDTQYF.

This clone has only one observation. The gene calls are TRBV29-1 and TRBJ2-7, with D tentatively TRBD2 (6 bases). Trimming cost V 5 bases and J 4 bases, with 12 bases left between them. The germline gives CDR1 SQVTM, CDR2 ANQGSEA. The CDR3 is made up of 12 amino acids. CDR3 in DNA: TGCAGCGTTATGGGGGAGGCGTACGAGCAGTACTTC. As protein: CSVMGEAYEQYF.

The chain links TRBV2 to TRBJ2-2; D is unclear. The CDR3 loop spans 12 amino acids. Germline loops: CDR1 SNHLY, CDR2 FYNNEI. Between the trimmed V and J ends, which lost 5 bases and 6 bases, there was a span of 7 bases. The CDR3 DNA is TGTGCCAGCAGTTCGGAACCCGGGGAGCTGTTTTTT. Residues: CASSSEPGELFF.

This clone was recorded once. The V call is TRBV7-2, the J call TRBJ1-5, with 10 bases that match TRBD1. The CDR3 extends over 16 amino acids. J lost 3 bases, V lost 5 bases, and 7 bases had no gene match. Germline CDR1 is SGHTA and CDR2 is FQGNSA. The DNA of the CDR3 is TGTGCCAGCAGCCAAGGACAGGGGGTAATCAATCAGCCCCAGCATTTT. As protein: CASSQGQGVINQPQHF.